Shown below are 22 T cell receptor beta chains from a single sample sequenced in a study of cytomegalovirus exposure and HLA in healthy donors. Primers: 60 Vbeta forward and 13 Jbeta reverse. TCRdb keeps only in-frame clones here, not all; method: immunoSEQ multiplex PCR. Altogether more than 150,000 clones are present, roughly 84% being singletons, with the ten largest covering 0.25% to 0.3%. The sequencing sample was made of PBMCs. Receptors originate from a boy younger than 18 in good health and CMV-seronegative.

The chain carries TRBV4-2 and TRBJ2-5, with a tentative D call TRBD2 (5 bases). Trimming stripped 4 bases from V and 5 bases from J, with 14 bases between. Germline V gene data show CDR1 as LGHNA and CDR2 as YNFKEQ. This CDR3 is built from 14 residues. The CDR3 nucleotides read TGTGCCAGCAGCCCCGAGGGAGCAGAGGAGACCCAGTACTTC. It encodes CASSPEGAEETQYF.

J is TRBJ2-3 and V is TRBV4-1; perhaps TRBD1 as D (7 bases). Germline loops: CDR1 MGHRA, CDR2 YSYEKL. V gave up 1 base and J gave up 6 bases, with 14 bases separating them. This CDR3 spans 15 amino acids. The CDR3 nucleotides are TGCGCCAGCAGCCAAGGGGCAGGGGGGACCGATACGCAGTATTTT. Translated: CASSQGAGGTDTQYF.

CDR3 protein: CASSPPAGSSYNEQFF. In nucleotides, the CDR3 is TGTGCCAGCAGCCCCCCAGCGGGTAGCTCCTACAATGAGCAGTTCTTC. The rearrangement uses TRBV7-9 and TRBJ2-1; possibly TRBD2 for D (6 bases). The V end lost 5 bases, the J end lost 0 bases, and 14 bases lay between the germline ends. Germline CDR1 is SEHNR and CDR2 is FQNEAQ (reference sequence). CDR3 length equals 16 residues. Together with reference TRBV7-9 and TRBJ2-1, the CDR3 gives the full variable domain: DTGVSQNPRHKITKRGQNVTFRCDPISEHNRLYWYRQTLGQGPEFLTYFQNEAQLEKSRLLSDRFSAERPKGSFSTLEIQRTEQGDSAMYLCASSPPAGSSYNEQFFGPGTRLTVL.

The gene calls are TRBV5-4 and TRBJ1-1, with a tentative D call TRBD1 (5 bases). CDR3 size: 15 residues. V lost 0 bases to trimming and J lost 2 bases, with 11 bases between them. From germline, CDR1 is SGHNT and CDR2 YYREEE (reference sequence). Written as DNA, the CDR3 is TGTGCCAGCAGCTTGGAGGGACTTTCAAACACTGAAGCTTTCTTT. Translated: CASSLEGLSNTEAFF.

This rearrangement joins TRBV11-2 to TRBJ2-7, with a tentative D call TRBD1 (6 bases). Germline V CDR1 and CDR2: SGHAT, FQNNGV. Deletions cut 5 bases from V and 3 bases from J, with 11 bases between. The length of the CDR3 is 13 residues. CDR3 residues: CASSDGQSYEQYF. CDR3 DNA sequence: TGTGCCAGCAGCGACGGACAGAGCTACGAGCAGTACTTC.

The chain recombines TRBV5-1 with TRBJ2-2; D possibly corresponds to TRBD1 (6 bases). Trimming pared 2 bases from V and 7 bases from J, leaving 9 bases between. The CDR3 consists of 13 residues. Germline V CDR1 and CDR2: SGHRS, YFSETQ. CDR3: CASSLQGFGELFF. The CDR3 coding sequence is TGCGCCAGCAGCTTACAGGGCTTCGGGGAGCTGTTTTTT.

J is TRBJ1-3 and V is TRBV2, with no clear D. Trimming cost V 7 bases and J 0 bases, with 10 bases left between them. This CDR3 is built from 14 residues. Germline values: CDR1 SNHLY, CDR2 FYNNEI. CDR3 coding DNA: TGTGCCAGCATACCTCACATCTCTGGAAACACCATATATTTT. Translation: CASIPHISGNTIYF.

The gene calls are TRBV27 and TRBJ2-6; 8 bases line up with TRBD1. CDR1 is MNHEY, CDR2 SMNVEV, per germline (reference sequence). The junction had 9 bases not matched to a gene; V was cut back by 5 bases and J by 0 bases. This CDR3 is built from 18 residues. The CDR3 loop reads CASSPGTGYTSGANVLTF. DNA of the CDR3: TGTGCCAGCAGTCCCGGGACAGGATACACCTCTGGGGCCAACGTCCTGACTTTC.

As DNA, the CDR3 is TGCAGCGTTGTGCTCGCGGACAATGAGCAGTTCTTC. This encodes CSVVLADNEQFF. This chain uses TRBV29-1 with TRBJ2-1, with unresolved D. V gave up 4 bases and J gave up 5 bases, with 9 bases separating them. The CDR3 contains 12 residues. Germline V gene data show CDR1 as SQVTM and CDR2 as ANQGSEA.

The chain employs TRBV5-1 and TRBJ2-1, with 7 bases matching TRBD2. This CDR3 region has 15 residues. With 0 bases clipped from V and 8 bases from J, the junction kept 8 bases outside the gene matches. Germline assignment: CDR1 SGHRS and CDR2 YFSETQ. The CDR3 DNA reads as TGCGCCAGCAGCTTGGATCAGCGGGGAGGCTATGAGCAGTTCTTC. Its protein is CASSLDQRGGYEQFF.

This clone was counted only a few times. The chain carries TRBV7-8 and TRBJ2-2; maybe TRBD1 (5 bases). V lost 5 bases to trimming and J lost 4 bases, with 11 bases between them. The CDR3 runs 14 residues. Germline loops: CDR1 SGHVS, CDR2 FQNEAQ. The CDR3 sequence: CASSLRQFTGELFF. The CDR3 nucleotides are TGTGCCAGCAGCCTGAGACAGTTCACCGGGGAGCTGTTTTTT.

J is TRBJ2-7 and V is TRBV6-5; 14 bases fit TRBD2. The V segment lost 6 bases and the J segment 12 bases; nucleotides outside the gene matches: 10. Germline values: CDR1 MNHEY, CDR2 SVGAGI. The CDR3 spans 14 residues. CDR3 sequence reads: CASRPGTSGSLGYF. CDR3 DNA sequence: TGTGCCAGCAGGCCTGGGACTAGCGGGAGCCTCGGGTACTTC.

This clone appeared once. This sequence joins TRBV19 and TRBJ1-2; 9 bases agree with TRBD1. There are 16 residues in the CDR3. Germline V gives CDR1 LNHDA, CDR2 SQIVND (reference sequence). V dropped 3 bases and J dropped 0; count of bases not matched to a gene: 5. CDR3 sequence reads: CASSIPWDRANYGYTF. CDR3 coding DNA: TGTGCCAGTAGTATCCCCTGGGACAGGGCTAACTATGGCTACACCTTC.

The chain joins TRBV7-8 to TRBJ2-1; D call uncertain. CDR3 length: 11 amino acids. V was shortened by 5 bases and J by 5 bases, with 4 bases between the two germline ends. The germline gives CDR1 SGHVS, CDR2 FQNEAQ. CDR3 sequence (DNA): TGTGCCAGCAGCCCTCACAATGAGCAGTTCTTC. Amino acid sequence: CASSPHNEQFF.

The chain links TRBV6-5 to TRBJ2-1, with 8 bases matching TRBD1. This CDR3 is built from 14 residues. The V segment lost 6 bases and the J segment 4 bases; nucleotides outside the gene matches: 5. Germline V gene data show CDR1 as MNHEY and CDR2 as SVGAGI. The CDR3 reads CASRMGQEYNEQFF. DNA of the CDR3: TGTGCCAGCAGGATGGGACAGGAGTACAATGAGCAGTTCTTC.

This clone was seen once. This chain uses TRBV2 with TRBJ2-4; 7 bases map to TRBD1. The germline V gene has CDR1 SNHLY and CDR2 FYNNEI. The V and J ends lost 7 bases and 10 bases, in that order; junction bases with no gene match: 4. This CDR3 has 11 residues. The CDR3 loop is CASTTGSIQYF. The CDR3 bases are TGTGCCAGCACGACAGGGAGTATTCAGTACTTC.

This chain joins TRBV7-8 and TRBJ1-5, with 7 bases identical to TRBD1. The germline gives CDR1 SGHVS, CDR2 FQNEAQ. V lost 5 bases to trimming and J lost 7 bases; unmatched junction nucleotides: 8. The CDR3 covers 14 residues. DNA of the CDR3: TGTGCCAGCAGCCGCTACAGGGGAAACCAGCCCCAGCATTTT. Encoded protein: CASSRYRGNQPQHF.

V gene TRBV28 combines with J gene TRBJ1-2; 7 positions match TRBD1. Germline CDR1 reads MDHEN; CDR2 reads SYDVKM. The CDR3 has 14 residues. Trimming took 6 bases from V and 5 from J; bases not matched to a gene: 9. The CDR3 loop is CASRRRDREYGYTF. CDR3 nucleotide sequence: TGTGCCAGCAGACGTAGGGACAGAGAGTATGGCTACACCTTC.

This clone was seen only a few times. The chain links TRBV6-6 to TRBJ1-2, with D possibly TRBD1 on 6 matching bases. V lost 7 bases, J lost 5 bases, and 11 bases lay in between. Germline assignment: CDR1 MNHNY and CDR2 SVGAGI (reference sequence). CDR3 length: 12 residues. CDR3 sequence (DNA): TGTGCCAGCATCGGCAGGGGTTATGGCTACACCTTC. Encoded protein: CASIGRGYGYTF.

This chain uses TRBV30 with TRBJ1-2, with D uncertain. V was shortened by 1 base and J by 8 bases, with 5 bases between the two germline ends. From germline, CDR1 is GTSNPN and CDR2 SVGIG (reference sequence). The length of the CDR3 is 10 residues. The chain's CDR3 is CAWSGGGYTF. DNA for the CDR3: TGTGCCTGGAGTGGCGGCGGCTACACCTTC.

This clone has only one observation. The rearrangement joins TRBV28 to TRBJ2-7, with 11 bases fitting TRBD2. J gave up 3 bases and V 6 bases, and 16 bases lay outside the gene matches. CDR1 is MDHEN and CDR2 is SYDVKM in the germline V gene. This CDR3 is 18 amino acids long. For the CDR3, the DNA is TGTGCCAGCAGCGACATGACAGAACCCGGGACTAGCGGCTACGAGCAGTACTTC. This translates into CASSDMTEPGTSGYEQYF.

The chain employs TRBV15 and TRBJ1-1, with a possible D match to TRBD1 (5 bases). Per germline, CDR1 LNHNV and CDR2 YYDKDF (reference sequence). Trimming took 5 bases from V and 4 from J, leaving 11 bases between them. The CDR3 is 13 residues long. CDR3 sequence reads: CATSGQGGTEAFF. The CDR3, as DNA: TGTGCCACCAGCGGCCAGGGAGGCACTGAAGCTTTCTTT. Variable domain in full (rest from reference TRBV15 and TRBJ1-1): DAMVIQNPRYQVTQFGKPVTLSCSQTLNHNVMYWYQQKSSQAPKLLFHYYDKDFNNEADTPDNFQSRRPNTSFCFLDIRSPGLGDTAMYLCATSGQGGTEAFFGQGTRLTVV.